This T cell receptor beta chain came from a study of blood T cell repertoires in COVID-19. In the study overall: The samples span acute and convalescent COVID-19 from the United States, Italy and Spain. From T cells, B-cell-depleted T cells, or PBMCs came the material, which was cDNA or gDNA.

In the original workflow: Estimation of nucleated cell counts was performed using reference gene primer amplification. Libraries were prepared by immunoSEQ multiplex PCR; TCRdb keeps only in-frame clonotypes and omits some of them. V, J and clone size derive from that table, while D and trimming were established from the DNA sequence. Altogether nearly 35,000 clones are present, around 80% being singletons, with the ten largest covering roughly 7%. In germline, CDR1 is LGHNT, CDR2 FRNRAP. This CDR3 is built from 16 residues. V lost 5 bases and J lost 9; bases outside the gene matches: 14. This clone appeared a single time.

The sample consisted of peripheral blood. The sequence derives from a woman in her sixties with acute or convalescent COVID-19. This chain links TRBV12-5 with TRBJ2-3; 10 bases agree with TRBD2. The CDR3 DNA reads TGTGCTAGTGGTCCCTACCCTAGCGGGGGCCATACGACGCAGTATTTT. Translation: CASGPYPSGGHTTQYF.